The T cell receptor (beta chain) under discussion was sequenced for a study of T cell responses to AZD1222 COVID-19 vaccine. The study's findings and limits: The study reported that nearly half of spike-specific TCRs target unmutated variant regions. At study baseline, merely five or six AZD1222 recipients were seropositive.

Timing groups of about 4 and about 12 weeks for second doses were pooled. TCRdb keeps only in-frame clones here, not all; method: immunoSEQ multiplex PCR. This sample has 110,000 to 150,000 clones, with more than 75% found just once. The CDR3 extends over 14 amino acids. The germline V gene has CDR1 KGHSH and CDR2 LQKENI. The ends lost 3 bases at V and 7 bases at J; junction bases unmatched: 8. On this clone itself: The antigen is undetermined.

The source of this sequence is an adult who received the AZD1222 COVID-19 vaccine. The gene calls are TRBV18 and TRBJ2-7; 8 bases map to TRBD1. The material was peripheral blood, obtained 28 days after the second AZD1222 dose. CDR3 nucleotide sequence: TGTGCCAGCTCACCGGGACAGGCCCAGGGGGAGCAGTACTTC. As protein: CASSPGQAQGEQYF.